These 32 T cell receptor beta chains share one sample of origin, sequenced in a study of blood T cell repertoires in COVID-19 (dated by TCRdb to 2020 to 2022). Receptors were amplified or captured by the immunoSEQ multiplex PCR assay. TCRdb retrieved this table from immuneACCESS and kept in-frame rearrangements only. Not all clones are present; in checked studies, unresolved V genes account for under half, and no reason is known for the remainder. The sample profile shows 150,000 to 200,000 clones; around 79% of them were found once. About 6.5% of the sample is taken by the ten largest. The sequencing input was peripheral blood. These TCRs come from a woman between 35 and 50 years old with COVID-19, enrolled during active disease.

The chain has TRBV18 and TRBJ1-1; 7 bases map to TRBD1. The length of the CDR3 is 15 residues. Germline V gene sequence: CDR1 KGHSH, CDR2 LQKENI. V dropped 2 bases and J dropped 1; count of bases not matched to a gene: 4. CDR3 amino acids: CASSPTRQGNTEAFF. CDR3 nucleotides: TGTGCCAGCTCACCAACCCGACAGGGGAACACTGAAGCTTTCTTT. The variable domain in full, with the rest retrieved from reference TRBV18 and TRBJ1-1, is NAGVMQNPRHLVRRRGQEARLRCSPMKGHSHVYWYRQLPEEGLKFMVYLQKENIIDESGMPKERFSAEFPKEGPSILRIQQVVRGDSAAYFCASSPTRQGNTEAFFGQGTRLTVV.

The chain combines TRBV6-2 or TRBV6-3 with TRBJ2-5; 11 positions match TRBD2. CDR1 is MNHEY, CDR2 SVGEGT, per germline. V gave up 0 bases and J gave up 2 bases; unmatched junction bases: 8. The CDR3 spans 18 residues. CDR3 amino acids: CASSYSTGLAGIQETQYF. CDR3 DNA sequence: TGTGCCAGCAGTTACTCGACAGGACTAGCGGGTATTCAAGAGACCCAGTACTTC.

The chain couples TRBV7-2 to TRBJ1-1, with 8 bases aligning to TRBD1. V shed 5 bases, J shed 0 bases, and the junction held 5 bases outside the gene matches. The CDR3 loop spans 15 amino acids. From germline, CDR1 is SGHTA and CDR2 FQGNSA. This chain's CDR3 is CASSAGQVVNTEAFF. The DNA for the CDR3 is TGTGCCAGCAGCGCGGGACAGGTAGTGAACACTGAAGCTTTCTTT.

V gene TRBV5-6 combines with J gene TRBJ2-3; 8 bases match TRBD2. In germline, CDR1 is SGHDT, CDR2 YYEEEE. V dropped 7 bases and J dropped 4; count of bases not matched to a gene: 14. The CDR3 is made up of 16 amino acids. CDR3 residues: CASRSWRRGVADTQYF. DNA for the CDR3: TGTGCCAGCCGAAGCTGGAGGCGGGGGGTGGCAGATACGCAGTATTTT.

There are a few counts of this clone. The chain couples TRBV7-2 to TRBJ1-2; the D gene is possibly TRBD1 (5 bases). The V end lost 4 bases, the J end lost 3 bases, and 15 bases lay between the germline ends. The germline CDR1 and CDR2 sequences are SGHTA and FQGNSA. The CDR3 spans 15 residues. CDR3 loop: CASSSYLLRDYGYTF. The CDR3 nucleotides read TGTGCCAGCAGCTCATATCTCCTCAGGGACTATGGCTACACCTTC.

This clone showed up just once. The V gene is TRBV19, the J gene TRBJ1-3, with a tentative D call TRBD1 (5 bases). V lost 7 bases and J lost 1, with 17 bases in between. Germline V gene sequence: CDR1 LNHDA, CDR2 SQIVND (reference sequence). The CDR3 consists of 16 residues. The CDR3 coding sequence is TGTGCCAGTATACGCTCGGGGGGTCCATCTGGAAACACCATATATTTT. Encoded protein: CASIRSGGPSGNTIYF.

The chain joins TRBV6-2 or TRBV6-3 to TRBJ2-3; TRBD1 matches at 7 bases. The V gene's germline CDR1 is MNHEY and CDR2 SVGEGT. The CDR3 covers 13 residues. After removal of 5 bases from V and 3 bases from J, the junction contained 2 bases not matched to a gene. DNA for the CDR3: TGTGCCAGCAGTGGACAGGCTACAGATACGCAGTATTTT. It specifies CASSGQATDTQYF.

The V gene is TRBV2, the J gene TRBJ1-6; 8 nucleotides line up with TRBD1. V dropped 3 bases and J dropped 5; count of bases not matched to a gene: 3. The CDR3 totals 15 residues. Germline values: CDR1 SNHLY, CDR2 FYNNEI. The chain's CDR3 is CASSDDRGNNSPLHF. DNA for the CDR3: TGTGCCAGCAGTGATGACAGGGGAAATAATTCACCCCTCCACTTT. Supplemented by reference TRBV2 and TRBJ1-6, the full variable domain reads EPEVTQTPSHQVTQMGQEVILRCVPISNHLYFYWYRQILGQKVEFLVSFYNNEISEKSEIFDDQFSVERPDGSNFTLKIRSTKLEDSAMYFCASSDDRGNNSPLHFGNGTRLTVT.

The gene calls are TRBV4-2 and TRBJ2-7; 9 bases map to TRBD1. In germline, CDR1 is LGHNA, CDR2 YNFKEQ. CDR3 length: 15 residues. V was clipped by 3 bases and J by 2 bases; unmatched bases: 5. CDR3 amino acids: CASSHEQGAAYEQYF. The CDR3 DNA sequence: TGTGCCAGCAGCCACGAACAGGGGGCGGCCTACGAGCAGTACTTC.

The gene calls are TRBV29-1 and TRBJ2-7; possibly TRBD1 for D (6 bases). This CDR3 region has 11 residues. The germline V gene encodes CDR1 SQVTM and CDR2 ANQGSEA. V dropped 3 bases and J dropped 3 bases, with 6 bases sitting between them. CDR3 loop: CSVDRGYEQYF. DNA for the CDR3: TGCAGCGTTGACAGGGGCTACGAGCAGTACTTC.

The rearrangement links TRBV27 to TRBJ1-2; D perhaps matches TRBD1 (6 bases). Germline CDR1 reads MNHEY; CDR2 reads SMNVEV (reference sequence). This CDR3 spans 14 amino acids. Trimming shortened V by 6 bases and J by 5 bases, and 16 bases separated the two germline ends. CDR3 sequence reads: CASSLPTGWYGYTF. DNA for the CDR3: TGTGCCAGCAGCCTCCCTACAGGGTGGTATGGCTACACCTTC.

The chain recombines TRBV6-5 with TRBJ2-1; 7 nucleotides line up with TRBD2. CDR1 is MNHEY, CDR2 SVGAGI, per germline. Unmatched junction bases numbered 13, after V lost 4 bases and J lost 7 bases. The CDR3 is 16 residues long. The CDR3 protein is CASSSTQLGLENEQFF. CDR3 coding DNA: TGTGCCAGCAGTTCCACCCAGTTAGGACTAGAAAATGAGCAGTTCTTC.

This sequence joins TRBV25-1 and TRBJ2-2, with TRBD1 as a possible D gene (5 bases). Germline V CDR1 and CDR2: MGHDK, SYGVNS. The CDR3 runs to 14 residues. V lost 4 bases and J lost 5, with 11 bases in between. CDR3 DNA: TGTGCCAGCAGTGGACAGCTTGGGACCGGGGAGCTGTTTTTT. It encodes CASSGQLGTGELFF. Filled out from reference TRBV25-1 and TRBJ2-2, the complete variable domain reads EADIYQTPRYLVIGTGKKITLECSQTMGHDKMYWYQQDPGMELHLIHYSYGVNSTEKGDLSSESTVSRIRTEHFPLTLESARPSHTSQYLCASSGQLGTGELFFGEGSRLTVL.

The chain has TRBV15 and TRBJ1-5; a possible D gene is TRBD1 (5 bases). This CDR3 comprises 16 residues. Germline CDR1 and CDR2: LNHNV and YYDKDF (reference sequence). Trimming shortened V by 0 bases and J by 2 bases, and 11 bases separated the two germline ends. Here the CDR3 reads CATSRDGGGRNQPQHF. The CDR3 region has the DNA TGTGCCACCAGCAGAGATGGGGGAGGGCGCAATCAGCCCCAGCATTTT.

This chain uses TRBV2 with TRBJ2-7, with 12 positions matching TRBD1. The CDR3 covers 14 residues. V lost 3 bases, J lost 6 bases, and 3 bases stayed unmatched. Germline V lookup: CDR1 SNHLY, CDR2 FYNNEI. CDR3 protein: CASSDGTGGFEQYF. The CDR3 DNA sequence: TGTGCCAGCAGTGACGGGACAGGGGGCTTCGAGCAGTACTTC.

In this sample, this clone turned up once. This chain joins TRBV6-2 or TRBV6-3 and TRBJ1-1, with a possible D match to TRBD1 (5 bases). V dropped 0 bases and J dropped 3 bases, with 8 bases sitting between them. The germline V gene has CDR1 MNHEY and CDR2 SVGEGT. The CDR3 contains 14 residues. CDR3 protein: CASSYSEGYTEAFF. The CDR3 DNA follows: TGTGCCAGCAGTTACTCGGAGGGGTACACTGAAGCTTTCTTT.

V and J are TRBV6-5 and TRBJ1-4, with D unclear. Between the trimmed V and J ends, which lost 6 bases and 8 bases, there was a span of 16 bases. From germline, CDR1 is MNHEY and CDR2 SVGAGI. CDR3 size: 14 residues. The CDR3, as DNA: TGTGCCAGCAGCGACGGTCGAGGGAGGGAAAAACTGTTTTTT. Its translation: CASSDGRGREKLFF.

This chain connects TRBV30 to TRBJ1-2; 10 nucleotides align to TRBD1. The CDR3 loop spans 17 amino acids. In germline, CDR1 is GTSNPN, CDR2 SVGIG (reference sequence). Trimming at V came to 2 bases and at J to 7 bases, leaving 16 bases not matched to a gene. In DNA, the CDR3 is TGTGCCTGGAGTCCTAGGGACAGGGGCCCCCCGGGGACTGGCTACACCTTC. The encoded protein is CAWSPRDRGPPGTGYTF.

This clone occurred a few times. V usage is TRBV27 and J usage is TRBJ2-5; 8 bases align to TRBD1. The trim removed 8 bases at V and 1 base at J, leaving 9 bases unmatched. This CDR3 has 15 residues. Per the germline V gene, CDR1 is MNHEY and CDR2 is SMNVEV (reference sequence). The CDR3 spells CASRQGSTFQETQYF. As DNA, the CDR3 is TGTGCCAGCCGACAGGGGTCCACCTTCCAAGAGACCCAGTACTTC.

CDR3 protein: CASSLREREQYF. CDR3 bases: TGTGCCAGCAGCTTGCGGGAGCGCGAGCAGTACTTC. V gene TRBV7-9 combines with J gene TRBJ2-7; 7 positions agree with TRBD2. This CDR3 region has 12 residues. Trimming cost V 3 bases and J 6 bases; bases outside gene matches: 2. CDR1 and CDR2 (germline): SEHNR, FQNEAQ (reference sequence).

The rearrangement uses TRBV19 and TRBJ1-5; 7 bases map to TRBD1. CDR1 is LNHDA and CDR2 is SQIVND in the germline V gene (reference sequence). V shed 3 bases, J shed 5 bases, and the junction held 7 bases outside the gene matches. The length of the CDR3 is 15 residues. The CDR3 loop reads CASSMARGRDQPQHF. The CDR3 bases are TGTGCCAGTAGTATGGCGAGGGGGCGAGATCAGCCCCAGCATTTT.

V usage is TRBV3-1 (or the pseudogene TRBV3-2) and J usage is TRBJ1-5; D is uncertain. The CDR3 sequence is 12 residues long. The V end was cut by 1 base, the J end by 7 bases, with 5 bases between. CDR1 is LGHDT, CDR2 YNNKEL, per germline (reference sequence). CDR3 sequence (DNA): TGTGCCAGCAGCCAAGGAGAGCAGCCCCAGCATTTT. This translates into CASSQGEQPQHF.

The chain carries TRBV10-3 and TRBJ1-3; unclear D gene. Trimming took 4 bases from V and 0 from J, leaving 10 bases between them. The CDR3 is 15 residues long. Germline CDR1 and CDR2: ENHRY and SYGVKD. CDR3 sequence: CAISAWASSGNTIYF. In DNA form, the CDR3 reads TGTGCCATCAGTGCGTGGGCAAGCTCTGGAAACACCATATATTTT.

This clone is a singleton in its sample. This rearrangement joins TRBV4-1 to TRBJ1-5; tentative D call: TRBD1 (6 bases). Between the trimmed V and J ends, which lost 4 bases and 4 bases, there was a span of 14 bases. Germline CDR1 reads MGHRA; CDR2 reads YSYEKL. This CDR3 has 15 residues. The CDR3 sequence is CASSPVGTLNQPQHF. DNA for the CDR3: TGCGCCAGCAGCCCGGTAGGGACACTAAATCAGCCCCAGCATTTT.

The chain carries TRBV5-4 and TRBJ1-3; perhaps TRBD1 as D (6 bases). Germline V gene lookup returns CDR1 SGHNT and CDR2 YYREEE (reference sequence). V shed 2 bases and J shed 2 bases, with 11 bases lying between them. The CDR3 has 15 amino acids. DNA of the CDR3: TGTGCCAGCAGCTTACAGGGCATGGCTGGAAACACCATATATTTT. This sequence encodes CASSLQGMAGNTIYF.

This clone was observed a single time. The chain employs TRBV6-5 and TRBJ1-1; D may be TRBD1 (5 bases). The CDR3 length is 15 residues. Trimming removed 6 bases at V and 1 base at J, with 15 bases between. CDR1 MNHEY and CDR2 SVGAGI come from the germline V gene. In DNA, the CDR3 is TGTGCCAGCAGCCCCTTAGGGGCACGGAACACTGAAGCTTTCTTT. Amino acid sequence: CASSPLGARNTEAFF.

The chain is built from TRBV27 and TRBJ1-1, with 7 bases fitting TRBD1. The CDR3 sequence is 13 residues long. The ends lost 6 bases at V and 5 bases at J; junction bases unmatched: 6. CDR1 is MNHEY and CDR2 is SMNVEV in the germline V gene (reference sequence). CDR3 amino acids: CASRVQGRTEAFF. The CDR3 region has the DNA TGTGCCAGCAGGGTACAGGGGAGGACTGAAGCTTTCTTT.

The chain links TRBV18 to TRBJ1-4, with 8 bases lining up with TRBD1. The germline CDR1 and CDR2 sequences are KGHSH and LQKENI. This CDR3 comprises 15 residues. The junction had 3 bases not matched to a gene; V was cut back by 5 bases and J by 1 base. CDR3 sequence: CASSDDRGTNEKLFF. CDR3 nucleotides: TGTGCCAGCTCAGACGACAGGGGAACTAATGAAAAACTGTTTTTT.

The chain uses TRBV2 and TRBJ2-2, with D possibly TRBD2 on 5 matching bases. V shed 5 bases and J shed 3 bases, with 16 bases lying between them. This CDR3 spans 16 amino acids. Germline loops: CDR1 SNHLY, CDR2 FYNNEI. The CDR3 spells CASSPNGVLDTGELFF. The CDR3 region has the DNA TGTGCCAGCAGTCCTAACGGGGTCCTCGACACCGGGGAGCTGTTTTTT.

The chain is built from TRBV2 and TRBJ2-7; 8 bases match TRBD1. The CDR3 runs to 13 residues. The ends lost 8 bases at V and 5 bases at J; junction bases unmatched: 8. The germline V gene encodes CDR1 SNHLY and CDR2 FYNNEI. The CDR3 is CASRGTGWHEQYF. The CDR3 DNA sequence: TGTGCCAGCCGGGGGACAGGTTGGCACGAGCAGTACTTC.

J is TRBJ2-7 and V is TRBV7-9; TRBD2 is a possible D gene (6 bases). The CDR3 runs 13 residues. With 6 bases removed from V and 5 bases from J, the gap between germline ends came to 14 bases. CDR1 and CDR2 from the germline V gene are SEHNR and FQNEAQ (reference sequence). The CDR3: CASRPRSGDEQYF. CDR3 nucleotide sequence: TGTGCCAGCAGACCCCGTTCGGGGGACGAGCAGTACTTC.

The chain links TRBV29-1 to TRBJ2-7, with D perhaps TRBD1 (5 bases). The germline CDR1 and CDR2 sequences are SQVTM and ANQGSEA. The CDR3 consists of 14 residues. V lost 8 bases and J 3 bases, leaving 20 bases between the germline ends. CDR3 sequence reads: CSSYPGPRVYEQYF. In DNA, the CDR3 is TGCAGCTCATACCCGGGTCCCAGGGTCTACGAGCAGTACTTC.